The 9 T cell receptor beta chains below come from one sample, sequenced in a study of metastatic and nonmetastatic thyroid tumors. TCRdb re-called the PCR reads through MiXCR. The sample comprises about 20,000 clones, roughly 36% of which are singletons, and 25% to 35% rests with the top ten. No patient had received any treatment before thyroid surgery. Sample: tumor tissue. The receptors stem from a female donor with papillary thyroid cancer or a benign thyroid nodule (not recorded which). Some clones in this sample may be carry-over from other donors' samples.

The chain is built from TRBV20-1 and TRBJ2-2, with TRBD2 as a possible D gene (6 bases). Germline CDR1 is DFQATT and CDR2 is SNEGSKA (reference sequence). The V and J ends lost 3 bases and 0 bases respectively, with 14 bases between them. This CDR3 contains 16 residues. The CDR3 protein is CSARNPGVANTGELFF. The DNA for the CDR3 is TGCAGTGCTAGGAATCCGGGAGTAGCGAACACCGGGGAGCTGTTTTTT.

This clone came up a few times. CDR3 bases: TGTGCCAGCAGTGAGGACAAGGGTGGGGATACGCAGTATTTT. Amino acids: CASSEDKGGDTQYF. The chain is built from TRBV2 and TRBJ2-3; TRBD1 might be the D (5 bases). The V end was cut by 3 bases, the J end by 6 bases, with 13 bases between. Germline CDR1 reads SNHLY; CDR2 reads FYNNEI. CDR3 length equals 14 residues.

This clone came up a few times. The chain carries TRBV15 and TRBJ2-1; D remains ambiguous. The CDR3 covers 13 residues. With 3 bases removed from V and 4 bases from J, the gap between germline ends came to 7 bases. Germline CDR1 is LNHNV and CDR2 is YYDKDF (reference sequence). As DNA, the CDR3 is TGTGCCACCAGCAGTCCCCCATACAATGAGCAGTTCTTC. It codes for CATSSPPYNEQFF.

The gene calls are TRBV30 and TRBJ1-1; no firm D call. The V gene lost 0 bases and the J gene lost 1 base, with 9 bases spanning the gap. The CDR3 is 14 amino acids. Looked up from germline, CDR1 is GTSNPN and CDR2 is SVGIG (reference sequence). The CDR3 region is CAWSVVGRNTEAFF. The CDR3 DNA reads TGTGCCTGGAGTGTAGTGGGGAGGAACACTGAAGCTTTCTTT. The full variable domain, in which reference TRBV30 and TRBJ1-1 provide the parts outside the CDR3, is SQTIHQWPATLVQPVGSPLSLECTVEGTSNPNLYWYRQAAGRGLQLLFYSVGIGQISSEVPQNLSASRPQDRQFILSSKKLLLSDSGFYLCAWSVVGRNTEAFFGQGTRLTVV.

The V and J genes are TRBV11-2 and TRBJ2-4; perhaps TRBD1 as D (5 bases). This CDR3 is 13 amino acids long. V lost 5 bases and J lost 8, with 13 bases in between. Germline V gene sequence: CDR1 SGHAT, CDR2 FQNNGV. The CDR3 DNA follows: TGTGCCAGCAGCGGCGCAGGGTGGGACATTCAGTACTTC. This encodes CASSGAGWDIQYF. The full variable domain, completed using reference TRBV11-2 and TRBJ2-4, is EAGVAQSPRYKIIEKRQSVAFWCNPISGHATLYWYQQILGQGPKLLIQFQNNGVVDDSQLPKDRFSAERLKGVDSTLKIQPAKLEDSAVYLCASSGAGWDIQYFGAGTRLSVL.

The chain carries TRBV5-1 and TRBJ2-7, with D possibly being TRBD1 (6 bases). CDR1 is SGHRS and CDR2 is YFSETQ in the germline V gene. CDR3 size: 15 residues. Trimming cost V 4 bases and J 4 bases, with 18 bases left between them. In DNA form, the CDR3 reads TGCGCCAGCAGCCTAAATCCGGGACACGATTACGAGCAGTACTTC. Protein: CASSLNPGHDYEQYF.

The chain is built from TRBV6-1 and TRBJ2-7, with 10 bases lining up with TRBD1. From germline, CDR1 is MNHNS and CDR2 SASEGT. With 6 bases clipped from V and 7 bases from J, the junction kept 9 bases outside the gene matches. This CDR3 is built from 14 residues. As DNA, the CDR3 is TGTGCCAGCAGCTCTCTGACAGGGGGCGTTGAGCAGTACTTC. Residues: CASSSLTGGVEQYF.

The chain is built from TRBV5-1 and TRBJ2-7; D perhaps matches TRBD2 (5 bases). This CDR3 is 12 amino acids long. The V end was cut by 0 bases, the J end by 7 bases, with 8 bases between. Germline CDR1 and CDR2: SGHRS and YFSETQ. The CDR3 nucleotides read TGCGCCAGCAGCTTGGGTGGGGAGGAGCAGTACTTC. As protein: CASSLGGEEQYF.

This sequence joins TRBV7-6 and TRBJ2-7; TRBD2 might be the D (6 bases). This CDR3 has 17 amino acids. Germline CDR1 reads SGHVS; CDR2 reads FNYEAQ. The V gene lost 5 bases and the J gene lost 0 bases, with 20 bases spanning the gap. For the CDR3, the DNA is TGTGCCAGCAGCCGTAGCACCGTGGCTAGCGACTCCTACGAGCAGTACTTC. Translated: CASSRSTVASDSYEQYF.